This T cell receptor beta chain appears in the sequencing data of a study of shared clonotypes between healthy human individuals. Sequencing was performed with immunoSEQ multiplex PCR; in TCRdb, only in-frame clones are kept and a portion is missing. The sample contains millions of clones, 90% to 95% of which appear only once. Trimming removed 4 bases from V and 2 bases from J; junction bases left unmatched: 6. The CDR3 runs to 16 residues. In germline, CDR1 is SGHRS, CDR2 YFSETQ. What was sequenced was naive CD4+ T cells sorted from blood. Documented subset: CD45RA+ positively selected. The clonotype comes from a man aged 18 to 29 in good health. V usage is TRBV5-1 and J usage is TRBJ1-1; TRBD1 aligns across 12 bases. The CDR3, as DNA: TGCGCCAGCAGCCCGGGACAGGGGGCGATTAACACTGAAGCTTTCTTT. It encodes CASSPGQGAINTEAFF. The entire variable domain, with the rest obtained from reference TRBV5-1 and TRBJ1-1, is as follows: KAGVTQTPRYLIKTRGQQVTLSCSPISGHRSVSWYQQTPGQGLQFLFEYFSETQRNKGNFPGRFSGRQFSNSRSEMNVSTLELGDSALYLCASSPGQGAINTEAFFGQGTRLTVV.